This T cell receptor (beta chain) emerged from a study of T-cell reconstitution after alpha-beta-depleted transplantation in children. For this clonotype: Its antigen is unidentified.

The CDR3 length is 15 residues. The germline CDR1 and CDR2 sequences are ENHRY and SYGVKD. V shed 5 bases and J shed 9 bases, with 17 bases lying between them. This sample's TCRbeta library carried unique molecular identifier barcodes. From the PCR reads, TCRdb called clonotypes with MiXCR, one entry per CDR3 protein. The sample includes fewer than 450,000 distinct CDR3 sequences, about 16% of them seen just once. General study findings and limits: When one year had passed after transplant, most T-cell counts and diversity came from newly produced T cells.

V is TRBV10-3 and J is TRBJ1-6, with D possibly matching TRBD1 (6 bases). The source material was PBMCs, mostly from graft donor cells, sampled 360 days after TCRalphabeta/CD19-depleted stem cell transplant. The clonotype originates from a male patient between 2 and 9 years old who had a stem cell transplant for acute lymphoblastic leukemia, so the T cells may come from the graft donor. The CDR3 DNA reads TGTGCCATCAGTACCGCACAGGGATCAGGTTCACCCCTCCACTTT. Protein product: CAISTAQGSGSPLHF.